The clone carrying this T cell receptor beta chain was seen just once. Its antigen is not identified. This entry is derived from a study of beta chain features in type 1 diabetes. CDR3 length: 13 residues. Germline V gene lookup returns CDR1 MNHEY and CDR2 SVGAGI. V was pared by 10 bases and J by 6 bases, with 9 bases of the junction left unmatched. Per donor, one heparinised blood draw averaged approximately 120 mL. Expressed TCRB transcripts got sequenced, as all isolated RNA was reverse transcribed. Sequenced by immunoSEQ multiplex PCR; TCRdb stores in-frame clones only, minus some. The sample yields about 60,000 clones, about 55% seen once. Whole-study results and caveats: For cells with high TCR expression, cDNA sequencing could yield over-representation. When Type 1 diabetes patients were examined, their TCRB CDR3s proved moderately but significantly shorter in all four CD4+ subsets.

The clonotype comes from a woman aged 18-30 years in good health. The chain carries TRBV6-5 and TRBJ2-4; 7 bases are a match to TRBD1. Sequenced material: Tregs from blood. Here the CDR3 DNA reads TGTGCCACCAAGACAGGGATCTTAAACATTCAGTACTTC. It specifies CATKTGILNIQYF.